Below are 15 T cell receptor beta chains sequenced from a single sample in a study of T cell repertoires in cytomegalovirus infection (dated by TCRdb to about 2019). Sequencing was carried out with an Illumina HiSeq 1500. The raw public data were reprocessed by TCRdb itself: fastp quality trimming at Q25, MiXCR clonotype calling, in-frame beta chains only. Entries that share a CDR3 protein sequence are merged under the most common genes and DNA. The sample has 200,000 to 250,000 distinct CDR3 sequences on record, about 38% of them singletons. More than 50% of the sample goes to the ten largest clones. For these receptors, no antigen is known. The treatment or condition label, as the study defines it: in vitro stimulation with specific CMV peptide epitopes to enrich CMV-specific T cells. The specimen was CD8+ T cells from cultured PBMCs, collected from culture after CMV antigen stimulation. Receptors originate from a human donor in good health (CMV status not recorded). Some clones in this sample may be carry-over from other donors' samples.

The V gene is TRBV7-3, the J gene TRBJ2-7; D uncertain. The CDR3 is 14 amino acids. Trimming shortened V by 2 bases and J by 2 bases, and 10 bases separated the two germline ends. Germline assignment: CDR1 SGHTA and CDR2 FQGTGA. The CDR3 here is CASSLVPRPYEQYF. For the CDR3, the DNA is TGTGCCAGCAGCTTAGTCCCTAGACCCTACGAGCAGTACTTC.

This clonotype was seen a handful of times. V is TRBV7-9 and J is TRBJ2-1, with unresolved D. The V end lost 7 bases, the J end lost 2 bases, and 12 bases lay between the germline ends. The CDR3 spans 14 residues. Germline CDR1 reads SEHNR; CDR2 reads FQNEAQ (reference sequence). CDR3 DNA: TGTGCCAGCAACTACGACTCGCCCTACAATGAGCAGTTCTTC. Translating it yields CASNYDSPYNEQFF.

The chain uses TRBV28 and TRBJ2-2; D gene uncertain. V was trimmed by 3 bases and J by 7 bases, leaving 15 bases between them. Looked up from germline, CDR1 is MDHEN and CDR2 is SYDVKM. The CDR3 runs to 15 residues. The CDR3 region is CASSFIHLQNGELFF. In DNA, the CDR3 is TGTGCCAGCAGTTTTATCCACTTACAGAACGGGGAGCTGTTTTTT.

V gene TRBV5-4 combines with J gene TRBJ2-1, with TRBD2 identical over 10 bases. V shed 1 base, J shed 4 bases, and the junction held 2 bases outside the gene matches. The CDR3 covers 15 residues. Germline V gene sequence: CDR1 SGHNT, CDR2 YYREEE (reference sequence). CDR3 coding DNA: TGTGCCAGCAGCTTGTCTAGCGGGAGTTACAATGAGCAGTTCTTC. The encoded protein is CASSLSSGSYNEQFF.

The genes are TRBV20-1 and TRBJ1-1; tentative D call: TRBD1 (6 bases). The CDR3 totals 21 residues. Per germline, CDR1 DFQATT and CDR2 SNEGSKA (reference sequence). V was cut by 4 bases and J by 0 bases, with 33 bases left in between. The CDR3 loop is CSAKKKAYREGFRGMNTEAFF. The CDR3 region has the DNA TGCAGTGCTAAGAAGAAGGCGTACAGGGAGGGATTTAGGGGAATGAACACTGAAGCTTTCTTT.

This chain links TRBV12-5 with TRBJ2-3, with D uncertain. V was clipped by 0 bases and J by 6 bases, with 7 bases between them. The V gene's germline CDR1 is LGHNT and CDR2 FRNRAP. The CDR3 runs to 13 residues. The CDR3 is CASGLVSVDTQYF. The CDR3, as DNA: TGTGCTAGTGGTTTGGTATCCGTCGATACGCAGTATTTT.

The chain has TRBV7-6 and TRBJ2-1; TRBD2 matches at 11 bases. The CDR3 covers 15 residues. Germline CDR1 SGHVS, CDR2 FNYEAQ. V trimming: 6 bases; J trimming: 6 bases; junction bases outside the gene matches: 7. CDR3 sequence (DNA): TGTGCCAGCAGGGCCTCCGGGACTAGCGGCAATGAGCAGTTCTTC. It encodes CASRASGTSGNEQFF. The variable domain in full, with the rest retrieved from reference TRBV7-6 and TRBJ2-1, is GAGVSQSPRYKVTKRGQDVALRCDPISGHVSLYWYRQALGQGPEFLTYFNYEAQQDKSGLPNDRFSAERPEGSISTLTIQRTEQRDSAMYRCASRASGTSGNEQFFGPGTRLTVL.

This clonotype was counted a few times. The genes are TRBV7-9 and TRBJ2-1, with TRBD2 matching over 14 bases. J lost 0 bases, V lost 7 bases, and 8 bases had no gene match. This CDR3 spans 18 amino acids. Germline assignment: CDR1 SEHNR and CDR2 FQNEAQ (reference sequence). This CDR3 is CASTGLAGGRSSYNEQFF. CDR3 sequence (DNA): TGTGCCAGCACAGGACTAGCGGGGGGTCGAAGCTCCTACAATGAGCAGTTCTTC.

The chain recombines TRBV7-8 with TRBJ1-4, with 10 bases aligning to TRBD1. Germline loops: CDR1 SGHVS, CDR2 FQNEAQ. The V and J ends lost 3 bases and 8 bases, in that order; junction bases with no gene match: 3. The CDR3 spans 14 residues. Here the CDR3 DNA reads TGTGCCAGCAGCTTCTCGGACAGGGGGGAAAAACTGTTTTTT. Its translation: CASSFSDRGEKLFF. The full variable domain, completed using reference TRBV7-8 and TRBJ1-4, is GAGVSQSPRYKVAKRGQDVALRCDPISGHVSLFWYQQALGQGPEFLTYFQNEAQLDKSGLPSDRFFAERPEGSVSTLKIQRTQQEDSAVYLCASSFSDRGEKLFFGSGTQLSVL.

The V call is TRBV7-6, the J call TRBJ1-2; D is unresolved. The CDR3 runs 14 residues. Trimming pared 7 bases from V and 2 bases from J, leaving 14 bases between. Looked up from germline, CDR1 is SGHVS and CDR2 is FNYEAQ. The CDR3 DNA reads TGTGCCAGCACCCTAGACATAAGGAACTATGGCTACACCTTC. Translating gives CASTLDIRNYGYTF.

The V gene is TRBV30, the J gene TRBJ2-2, with D perhaps matching TRBD1 or TRBD2 (5 bases each). V lost 1 base, J lost 5 bases, and 8 bases lay in between. This CDR3 is 13 amino acids long. Germline-derived CDR1 and CDR2 are GTSNPN and SVGIG (reference sequence). CDR3: CAWSEGTTGELFF. CDR3 DNA sequence: TGTGCCTGGAGTGAAGGGACGACCGGGGAGCTGTTTTTT.

This clonotype has a count of ten or more. The chain combines TRBV20-1 with TRBJ2-7, with no clear D. Germline V lookup: CDR1 DFQATT, CDR2 SNEGSKA (reference sequence). CDR3 length equals 14 residues. Trimming removed 0 bases at V and 3 bases at J, with 12 bases between. In DNA, the CDR3 is TGCAGTGCTAGAGACTTAGGGTCGTACTACGAGCAGTACTTC. This encodes CSARDLGSYYEQYF.

The genes are TRBV27 and TRBJ2-3; no clear D gene. There are 14 residues in the CDR3. Germline values: CDR1 MNHEY, CDR2 SMNVEV (reference sequence). Trimming shortened V by 4 bases and J by 3 bases, and 11 bases separated the two germline ends. CDR3 DNA sequence: TGTGCCAGCAGTTCCCTCCTAGGGACAGATACGCAGTATTTT. This encodes CASSSLLGTDTQYF.

This clonotype was observed a handful of times. This chain uses TRBV7-8 with TRBJ1-2; weak D call: TRBD1 (5 bases). The V and J ends lost 2 bases and 3 bases respectively, with 13 bases between them. The CDR3 runs to 15 residues. CDR1 is SGHVS, CDR2 FQNEAQ, per germline. The CDR3 is CASSLIEGLYYGYTF. In DNA form, the CDR3 reads TGTGCCAGCAGCTTAATAGAGGGACTATACTATGGCTACACCTTC.

The chain uses TRBV7-6 and TRBJ2-3; D not resolved. Trimming stripped 5 bases from V and 2 bases from J, with 14 bases between. This CDR3 has 15 amino acids. Germline V gene lookup returns CDR1 SGHVS and CDR2 FNYEAQ. CDR3 sequence (DNA): TGTGCCAGCAGCCAAGAAGGCAGAATCACAGATACGCAGTATTTT. This sequence encodes CASSQEGRITDTQYF.